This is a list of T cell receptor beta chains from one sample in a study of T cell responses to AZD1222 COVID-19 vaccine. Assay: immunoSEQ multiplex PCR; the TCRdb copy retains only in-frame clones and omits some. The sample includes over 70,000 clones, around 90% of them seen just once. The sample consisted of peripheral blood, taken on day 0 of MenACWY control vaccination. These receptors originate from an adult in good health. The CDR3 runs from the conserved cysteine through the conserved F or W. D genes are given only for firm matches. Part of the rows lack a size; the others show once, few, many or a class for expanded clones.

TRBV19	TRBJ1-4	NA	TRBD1	CASSIGTGHNEKLFF	TGTGCCAGTAGTATTGGGACAGGGCATAATGAAAAACTGTTTTTT
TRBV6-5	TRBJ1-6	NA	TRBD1	CASRPTGGVRSPLHF	TGTGCCAGCAGACCGACAGGGGGTGTCCGGTCACCCCTCCACTTT
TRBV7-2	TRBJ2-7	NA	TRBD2	CASSLERGGTYEQYF	TGTGCCAGCAGCTTAGAGCGGGGAGGGACCTACGAGCAGTACTTC
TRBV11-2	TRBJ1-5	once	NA	CASSSGHKAQPQHF	TGTGCCAGCAGCTCGGGACACAAAGCGCAGCCCCAGCATTTT
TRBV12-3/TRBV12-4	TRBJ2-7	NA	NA	CASTQDRREQYF	TGTGCCAGCACCCAGGACAGACGCGAGCAGTACTTC
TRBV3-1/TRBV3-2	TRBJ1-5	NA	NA	CASSRGLTEDQPQHF	TGTGCCAGCAGCCGGGGACTCACAGAGGATCAGCCCCAGCATTTT
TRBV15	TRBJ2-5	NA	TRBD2	CATSRDRGGQETQYF	TGTGCCACCAGCAGAGATCGGGGGGGCCAAGAGACCCAGTACTTC
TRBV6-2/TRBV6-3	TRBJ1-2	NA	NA	CASSLTANYGYTF	TGTGCCAGCAGTTTGACAGCTAACTATGGCTACACCTTC
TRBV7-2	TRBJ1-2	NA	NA	CASSLAGDYGYTF	TGTGCCAGCAGCTTAGCCGGGGACTATGGCTACACCTTC
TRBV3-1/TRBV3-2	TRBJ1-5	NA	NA	CASSQEQNQPQHF	TGTGCCAGCAGCCAAGAACAGAATCAGCCCCAGCATTTT
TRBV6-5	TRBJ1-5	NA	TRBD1	CASRGQAGVGQPQHF	TGTGCCAGCAGGGGACAGGCAGGGGTAGGTCAGCCCCAGCATTTT
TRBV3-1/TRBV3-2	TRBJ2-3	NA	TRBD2	CASSHSGGTDTQYF	TGTGCCAGCAGTCATAGCGGGGGCACAGATACGCAGTATTTT
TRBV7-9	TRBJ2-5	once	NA	CASSPPPGAGETQYF	TGTGCCAGCAGCCCCCCGCCGGGGGCCGGGGAGACCCAGTACTTC
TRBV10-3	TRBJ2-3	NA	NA	CAISESTDTQYF	TGTGCCATCAGTGAGTCGACAGATACGCAGTATTTT
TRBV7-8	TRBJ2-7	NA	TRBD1	CASSLDRGDEQYF	TGTGCCAGCAGCTTAGACAGGGGGGACGAGCAGTACTTC
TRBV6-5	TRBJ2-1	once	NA	CASSFSYYNEQFF	TGTGCCAGCAGTTTCTCGTACTACAATGAGCAGTTCTTC
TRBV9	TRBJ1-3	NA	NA	CASSPRPGTPGNTIYF	TGTGCCAGCAGCCCTCGACCCGGGACACCTGGAAACACCATATATTTT
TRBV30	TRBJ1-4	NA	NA	CAWSRLWGRTREKLFF	TGTGCCTGGAGTAGACTTTGGGGGAGGACTCGGGAAAAACTGTTTTTT
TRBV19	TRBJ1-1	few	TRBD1	CASSIGQGGSEAFF	TGTGCCAGTAGTATAGGACAGGGTGGAAGTGAAGCTTTCTTT
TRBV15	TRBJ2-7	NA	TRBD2	CATSRDVGEGYEQYF	TGTGCCACCAGCAGAGACGTGGGGGAGGGCTACGAGCAGTACTTC
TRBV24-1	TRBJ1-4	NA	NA	CATSDPTGSSEKLFF	TGTGCCACCAGTGACCCAACAGGGTCCAGCGAAAAACTGTTTTTT
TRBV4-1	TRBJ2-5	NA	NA	CASSQGGYRTQETQYF	TGCGCCAGCAGCCAGGGTGGCTATCGGACCCAAGAGACCCAGTACTTC
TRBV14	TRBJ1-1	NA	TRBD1	CASSPRVQGARGNTEAFF	TGTGCCAGCAGCCCGCGGGTACAGGGGGCGCGGGGGAACACTGAAGCTTTCTTT
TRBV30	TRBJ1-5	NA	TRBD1	CAWSYGTGAHLVQPQHF	TGTGCCTGGAGTTACGGGACAGGGGCACATTTAGTTCAGCCCCAGCATTTT
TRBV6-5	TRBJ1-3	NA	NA	CASSYADGNTIYF	TGTGCCAGCAGTTACGCCGATGGAAACACCATATATTTT
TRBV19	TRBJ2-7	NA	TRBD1	CASSIGGGQPYEQYF	TGTGCCAGTAGTATAGGAGGGGGACAGCCCTACGAGCAGTACTTC
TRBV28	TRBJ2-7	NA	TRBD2	CASSTPTSGSPYEQYF	TGTGCCAGCAGCACCCCAACTAGCGGGAGCCCCTACGAGCAGTACTTC
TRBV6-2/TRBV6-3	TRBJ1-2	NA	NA	CASSYLSGGGYTF	TGTGCCAGCAGTTACCTCAGTGGAGGAGGCTACACCTTC